This T cell receptor (beta chain) was identified during a study of chronic HIV infection and antiretroviral therapy (dated by TCRdb to the mid-2010s). Taken from cysteine to phenylalanine, the CDR3 has 14 residues. The CDR3 DNA has 42 bases and is translated from base 1. CDR1 and CDR2, per the germline V gene, are SQVTM and ANQGSEA. Trimming removed 0 bases from V and 0 bases from J, leaving 8 bases between the germline ends. This clonotype has a count of ten or more. The antigen it binds to is not known. It has no much larger one-base neighbor in the sample; base qualities were not kept. The method was 5' RACE. The run used an Illumina MiSeq. Clones were called with MiXCR by TCRdb after fastp trimmed the public reads at Q25, and only in-frame beta chains were retained. A single entry per CDR3 protein holds the most common genes and DNA from its merged rows. This sample gives 25,000 to 35,000 distinct CDR3 sequences in total; 7% to 10% of them show up just once. The top ten hold more than 2% of the sample.

The chain couples TRBV29-1 to TRBJ1-2; D gene: possibly TRBD1, on 6 matching bases. This clonotype originated in an adult who had HIV and had not received antiretroviral therapy, or was an uninfected healthy control (not recorded which). Sequenced material: peripheral blood. The sequenced DNA: TGCAGCGTTGAAGAGGGGGGGCCTAACTATGGCTACACCTTC. This encodes CSVEEGGPNYGYTF.